The 21 T cell receptor beta chains in this list originate from one sample, sequenced in a study of T-cell reconstitution after alpha-beta-depleted transplantation in children. Preparing the TCRbeta library involved the use of unique molecular identifiers. TCRdb recomputed calls from the PCR reads with MiXCR, one row per CDR3 protein. The sample lists more than 7,500 distinct CDR3 sequences; about 15% were seen once. The sample in question was PBMCs, mostly from graft donor cells, obtained 60 days after TCRalphabeta/CD19-depleted stem cell transplant. These receptors were obtained from a male patient under 18 who had a stem cell transplant for acute lymphoblastic leukemia, so the T cells may come from the graft donor.

This clonotype came up a few times. V is TRBV5-4 and J is TRBJ2-2; weak D call: TRBD2 (6 bases). The CDR3 covers 13 residues. Per germline, CDR1 SGHNT and CDR2 YYREEE (reference sequence). The V gene lost 6 bases and the J gene lost 3 bases, with 9 bases spanning the gap. CDR3: CASTGTDTGELFF. The CDR3 DNA reads TGTGCCAGCACCGGGACTGACACCGGGGAGCTGTTTTTT.

Ten or more counts support this clonotype. V usage is TRBV7-9 and J usage is TRBJ1-5, with TRBD1 as a possible D gene (6 bases). CDR1 and CDR2 from the germline V gene are SEHNR and FQNEAQ (reference sequence). With 8 bases removed from V and 4 bases from J, the gap between germline ends came to 18 bases. The CDR3 sequence is 15 residues long. CDR3: CASSVGQGRNQPQHF. The CDR3, as DNA: TGTGCCAGCTCCGTGGGGCAGGGGAGGAATCAGCCCCAGCATTTT. The complete variable domain, with remaining parts taken from reference TRBV7-9 and TRBJ1-5, reads DTGVSQNPRHKITKRGQNVTFRCDPISEHNRLYWYRQTLGQGPEFLTYFQNEAQLEKSRLLSDRFSAERPKGSFSTLEIQRTEQGDSAMYLCASSVGQGRNQPQHFGDGTRLSIL.

This clonotype appeared a single time. This chain links TRBV29-1 with TRBJ2-1, with TRBD2 as a possible D gene (5 bases). This CDR3 region has 15 residues. CDR1 SQVTM and CDR2 ANQGSEA come from the germline V gene. V was shortened by 0 bases and J by 4 bases, with 13 bases between the two germline ends. This chain's CDR3 is CSVEEWASRYNEQFF. The DNA of the CDR3 is TGCAGCGTTGAAGAGTGGGCTAGCAGATACAATGAGCAGTTCTTC.

There are many counts of this clonotype. The rearrangement joins TRBV18 to TRBJ1-3; 8 nucleotides agree with TRBD1. Germline V CDR1 and CDR2: KGHSH, LQKENI. The CDR3 spans 12 residues. With 5 bases clipped from V and 8 bases from J, the junction kept 2 bases outside the gene matches. CDR3 coding DNA: TGTGCCAGCTCAGACAGGGGAGACACCATATATTTT. Translated: CASSDRGDTIYF.

The rearrangement uses TRBV5-2 and TRBJ2-1; the table assigns TRBD2, which was not confirmed against the DNA. TRBV5-2 counts as a pseudogene. This CDR3 is 17 amino acids long. The CDR3: CAMGPGLAGGPRDEQFF. DNA of the CDR3: TGTGCCATGGGCCCTGGGCTCGCGGGCGGGCCTAGAGATGAGCAGTTCTTC.

This clonotype was recorded many times. This chain connects TRBV21-1 to TRBJ2-1; the table assigns TRBD2, which was not confirmed against the DNA. TRBV21-1 is a recognized pseudogene. The CDR3 extends over 19 amino acids. CDR3 residues: CASSKEEGTSGINYNEQFF. The CDR3 coding sequence is TGTGCCAGCAGCAAAGAAGAAGGTACTAGCGGGATCAACTACAATGAGCAGTTCTTC.

There are many counts of this clonotype. The J gene is TRBJ2-1, the V gene TRBV24-1; 9 bases agree with TRBD2. The CDR3 loop spans 12 amino acids. Germline CDR1 is KGHDR and CDR2 is SFDVKD. V gave up 9 bases and J gave up 6 bases; unmatched junction bases: 2. The DNA for the CDR3 is TGTGCCACCGGGACTAGCCTCAATGAGCAGTTCTTC. Residues: CATGTSLNEQFF.

This clonotype was observed many times. The chain carries TRBV20-1 and TRBJ1-6, with 8 positions matching TRBD1. V was pared by 4 bases and J by 2 bases, with 4 bases of the junction left unmatched. In germline, CDR1 is DFQATT, CDR2 SNEGSKA (reference sequence). The CDR3 loop spans 15 amino acids. CDR3 loop: CSAIPTGAYNSPLHF. DNA for the CDR3: TGCAGTGCTATACCGACAGGGGCCTATAATTCACCCCTCCACTTT.

In this sample, this clonotype turned up many times. The chain recombines TRBV4-2 with TRBJ1-1; D perhaps matches TRBD1 (5 bases). The V end was cut by 0 bases, the J end by 0 bases, with 17 bases between. Germline CDR1 is LGHNA and CDR2 is YNFKEQ. The CDR3 sequence is 18 residues long. The CDR3 nucleotides read TGTGCCAGCAGCCAAGATATCCAAGGGGACCTAATGAACACTGAAGCTTTCTTT. It translates to CASSQDIQGDLMNTEAFF.

The V gene is TRBV28, the J gene TRBJ1-3, with D maybe TRBD1 (5 bases). The V and J ends lost 6 bases and 2 bases respectively, with 14 bases between them. The CDR3 loop spans 15 amino acids. Germline CDR1 is MDHEN and CDR2 is SYDVKM. CDR3 nucleotide sequence: TGTGCCAGCAGCTCCCCCCCCAGGGCTGGAAACACCATATATTTT. This translates into CASSSPPRAGNTIYF.

The chain recombines TRBV6-1 with TRBJ2-7; 11 bases are a match to TRBD2. V lost 5 bases to trimming and J lost 7 bases; unmatched junction nucleotides: 7. CDR1 and CDR2 (germline): MNHNS, SASEGT. The CDR3 is 14 residues long. The CDR3 DNA sequence: TGTGCCAGCAGTCGACTAGCGGGAAGGTGGGAGCAGTACTTC. Translation gives CASSRLAGRWEQYF.

This clonotype occurred many times. The genes are TRBV6-5 and TRBJ1-3; no clear D gene. V lost 6 bases and J lost 12, with 15 bases in between. Germline loops: CDR1 MNHEY, CDR2 SVGAGI. CDR3 length equals 12 residues. The CDR3 sequence: CASSPAWGDIYF. The CDR3 nucleotides are TGTGCCAGCAGCCCTGCTTGGGGAGACATATATTTT.

The chain employs TRBV5-4 and TRBJ2-3; unclear D gene. CDR1 is SGHNT, CDR2 YYREEE, per germline (reference sequence). V was trimmed by 3 bases and J by 2 bases, leaving 1 base between them. The CDR3 has 11 residues. Here the CDR3 reads CASSYTDTQYF. The DNA of the CDR3 is TGTGCCAGCAGCTACACAGATACGCAGTATTTT.

This clonotype has just one count. A much larger clone is a single base away; this may be a read error. The V call is TRBV24-1, the J call TRBJ2-3; no clear D gene. This CDR3 is built from 17 residues. Germline CDR1 reads KGHDR; CDR2 reads SFDVKD. CDR3 DNA sequence: TGTGCCACCAGTGATCGAGGTTCGCAGGTGGCCTCAGATACGCAGTCTTTT. This encodes CATSDRGSQVASDTQSF.

This clonotype came up many times. The genes are TRBV7-9 and TRBJ1-1; 9 positions agree with TRBD1. Trimming removed 5 bases from V and 4 bases from J; junction bases left unmatched: 20. In germline, CDR1 is SEHNR, CDR2 FQNEAQ (reference sequence). The CDR3 sequence is 19 residues long. In nucleotides, the CDR3 is TGTGCCAGCAGCCCCGTTAGGACCCCCGGGACAGGGTCAGTCACTGAAGCTTTCTTT. This gives the protein CASSPVRTPGTGSVTEAFF. The full variable domain, its missing parts supplied by reference TRBV7-9 and TRBJ1-1, is DTGVSQNPRHKITKRGQNVTFRCDPISEHNRLYWYRQTLGQGPEFLTYFQNEAQLEKSRLLSDRFSAERPKGSFSTLEIQRTEQGDSAMYLCASSPVRTPGTGSVTEAFFGQGTRLTVV.

This clonotype is judged medium-sized (0.01 to 0.1%). The chain recombines TRBV6-5 with TRBJ2-5; the D call may be TRBD1 or TRBD2 (5 bases each). V dropped 2 bases and J dropped 9 bases, with 7 bases sitting between them. The CDR3 loop spans 11 amino acids. Germline V gene sequence: CDR1 MNHEY, CDR2 SVGAGI. Written as DNA, the CDR3 is TGTGCCAGCAGTTACCGAGGGGCCCAGTACTTC. Amino acids: CASSYRGAQYF.

At least ten counts were recorded for this clonotype. The chain couples TRBV28 to TRBJ2-7; a weak D match, TRBD2 (5 bases). V was pared by 4 bases and J by 3 bases, with 7 bases between. Germline V CDR1 and CDR2: MDHEN, SYDVKM. The CDR3 runs to 12 residues. Here the CDR3 DNA reads TGTGCCAGCAGTTATAGCGACTACGAGCAGTACTTC. It is translated as CASSYSDYEQYF.

This clonotype has ten or more counts. This sequence joins TRBV27 and TRBJ2-1; D is ambiguous. This CDR3 has 16 residues. CDR1 is MNHEY and CDR2 is SMNVEV in the germline V gene (reference sequence). Trimming took off 5 bases at V and 8 bases at J, with 22 bases between the two ends. The DNA of the CDR3 is TGTGCCAGCAGTCCCCTGGCAGTGTCCCCTAGGGATGAGCAGTTCTTC. Protein sequence: CASSPLAVSPRDEQFF.

This clonotype has more than one count but fewer than ten. The chain is built from TRBV10-1 and TRBJ1-5; no reliable D call. The CDR3 runs 16 residues. Germline assignment: CDR1 WNHNN and CDR2 SYGVQD (reference sequence). Trimming left V 2 bases short and J 0 bases short, with 11 bases between. The CDR3: CASSEPPTDSNQPQHF. CDR3 sequence (DNA): TGCGCCAGCAGTGAGCCCCCGACGGATAGCAATCAGCCCCAGCATTTT.

This clonotype was detected a few times. The chain recombines TRBV5-5 with TRBJ2-3; 10 bases match TRBD1. This CDR3 is 18 amino acids long. V was pared by 1 base and J by 2 bases, with 10 bases of the junction left unmatched. CDR1 SGHKS and CDR2 YYEKEE come from the germline V gene (reference sequence). The CDR3 DNA reads TGTGCCAGCAGCTTGCTTACGAGGGGACAGGGGTACACAGATACGCAGTATTTT. This gives the protein CASSLLTRGQGYTDTQYF.

The chain links TRBV5-1 to TRBJ1-1; D gene ambiguous. CDR1 and CDR2 from the germline V gene are SGHRS and YFSETQ. The CDR3 consists of 13 residues. CDR3 sequence: CNTSFNSNNEAFF. CDR3 coding DNA: TGCAACACCAGCTTTAACAGTAATAATGAAGCTTTCTTT.